The present entry profiles one TCR beta chain with its context. Its target is unknown. This sample was included in a study of T cell responses to AZD1222 COVID-19 vaccine. Study-wide findings and caveats: Vaccination with two AZD1222 doses was followed by a rise in Spike-specific TCR breadth and depth. Donors were mostly white British, more females; clonal diversity possibly underestimated.

Produced via immunoSEQ multiplex PCR; TCRdb's table is partial and in-frame only. The profile shows about 93,000 clones, 75% to 90% of them singletons. The germline V and J ends were trimmed by 4 bases and 5 bases, with 11 bases remaining between them. The CDR3 consists of 14 residues. The V gene's germline CDR1 is LNHDA and CDR2 SQIVND (reference sequence). The sequenced sample was peripheral blood, obtained 28 days after the second AZD1222 dose. The rearrangement joins TRBV19 to TRBJ2-2; no clear D gene. The receptor's source is an adult who received the AZD1222 COVID-19 vaccine. The CDR3 nucleotides are TGTGCCAGTAGTACCTCCTTGGGAACCGGGGAGCTGTTTTTT. Amino acid sequence: CASSTSLGTGELFF.